The entry below describes one T cell receptor beta chain. The assay was immunoSEQ multiplex PCR, and TCRdb's table has in-frame clones only and misses some. The profile shows about 310,000 clones, about 90% of them singletons. This CDR3 is 15 amino acids long. V gave up 4 bases and J gave up 7 bases; unmatched junction bases: 2. Looked up from germline, CDR1 is SGHVS and CDR2 is FQNEAQ. The data belong to a study of blood T cell repertoires in COVID-19. At the level of the study: Sites across the United States, Italy and Spain contributed samples from acute and convalescent COVID-19.

The sample was peripheral blood. The chain carries TRBV7-8 and TRBJ2-1, with 15 bases lining up with TRBD2. The sequence derives from a woman aged 30 to 39 with COVID-19, enrolled during active disease. This CDR3 reads CASSSGLAGGNEQFF. The CDR3 region has the DNA TGTGCCAGCAGCTCCGGACTAGCGGGGGGGAATGAGCAGTTCTTC.